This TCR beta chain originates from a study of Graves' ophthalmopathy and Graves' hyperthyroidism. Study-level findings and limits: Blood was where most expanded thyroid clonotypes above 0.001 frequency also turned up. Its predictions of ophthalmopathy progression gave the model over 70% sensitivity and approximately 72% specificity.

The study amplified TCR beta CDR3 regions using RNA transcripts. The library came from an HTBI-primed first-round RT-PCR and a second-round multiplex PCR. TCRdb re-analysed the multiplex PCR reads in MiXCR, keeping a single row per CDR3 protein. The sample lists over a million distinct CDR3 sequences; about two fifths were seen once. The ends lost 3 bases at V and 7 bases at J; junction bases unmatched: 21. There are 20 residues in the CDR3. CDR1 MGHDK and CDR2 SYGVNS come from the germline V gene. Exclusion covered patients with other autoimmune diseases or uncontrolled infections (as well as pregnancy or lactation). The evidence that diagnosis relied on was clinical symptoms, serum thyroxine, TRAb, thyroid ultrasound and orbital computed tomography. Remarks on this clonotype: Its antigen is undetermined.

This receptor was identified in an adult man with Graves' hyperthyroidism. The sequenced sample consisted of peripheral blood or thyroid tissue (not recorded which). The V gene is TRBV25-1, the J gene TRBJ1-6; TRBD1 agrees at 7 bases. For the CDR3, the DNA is TGTGCCAGCAGTGACACAGGGGACCCGACCTCCTACGGGCCAAATTCACCCCTCCACTTT. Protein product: CASSDTGDPTSYGPNSPLHF.